The 5 T cell receptor beta chains reported below all come from one sample, sequenced in a study of OX40 agonist ivuxolimab in advanced cancers. Sequenced by immunoSEQ multiplex PCR; TCRdb stores in-frame clones only, minus some. The sample has tens of thousands of clones; more than 65% are singletons. Sequencing used CD4+ or CD8+ T cells sorted from blood, obtained in a trial of the OX40 agonist ivuxolimab. The source is an adult with an advanced solid tumor such as melanoma, head and neck, liver or kidney cancer.

This chain links TRBV2 with TRBJ1-6; D not certain. The CDR3 runs to 13 residues. V gave up 8 bases and J gave up 7 bases, with 12 bases separating them. CDR1 and CDR2 (germline): SNHLY, FYNNEI. Written as DNA, the CDR3 is TGTGCCAGCGCGGCACGTCAAAATTCACCCCTCCACTTT. Translated, it gives CASAARQNSPLHF.

The rearrangement links TRBV9 to TRBJ2-2; TRBD2 matches 7 bases. Germline lookup yields CDR1 SGDLS and CDR2 YYNGEE. V lost 0 bases and J lost 4; bases outside the gene matches: 12. This CDR3 region has 18 residues. Here the CDR3 DNA reads TGTGCCAGCAGCGTAGCAAATTTATTCTGGGGGGGCACCGGGGAGCTGTTTTTT. It encodes CASSVANLFWGGTGELFF.

The rearrangement uses TRBV9 and TRBJ2-3; 10 bases agree with TRBD1. The germline CDR1 and CDR2 sequences are SGDLS and YYNGEE. The J segment lost 4 bases and the V segment lost 2 bases, leaving 4 bases of the junction unmatched. This CDR3 contains 15 residues. CDR3 amino acids: CASSVGTGVADTQYF. For the CDR3, the DNA is TGTGCCAGCAGCGTCGGGACAGGGGTAGCAGATACGCAGTATTTT.

The chain couples TRBV6-1 to TRBJ2-3; D possibly corresponds to TRBD1 (5 bases). CDR1 MNHNS and CDR2 SASEGT come from the germline V gene. This CDR3 is built from 16 residues. Trimming took 2 bases from V and 2 from J, leaving 14 bases between them. In nucleotides, the CDR3 is TGTGCCAGCAGTGAAATCGGAAGGGGAAACACAGATACGCAGTATTTT. It codes for CASSEIGRGNTDTQYF.

The chain recombines TRBV6-5 with TRBJ1-1; tentatively, D is TRBD1 (6 bases). The ends were cut back, 8 bases at V and 7 bases at J, with 11 bases in the middle. The CDR3 covers 11 residues. The germline gives CDR1 MNHEY, CDR2 SVGAGI. The CDR3 bases are TGTGCCAGCTCGGGGGGCAGTGAAGCTTTCTTT. Translation gives CASSGGSEAFF.